The T cell receptor beta chain described here comes from a study of blood T cell repertoires in COVID-19. Whole-study context: COVID-19 samples collected from the United States, Italy and Spain covered acute and convalescent phases. PBMCs, B-cell-depleted T cells, or T cells provided the cDNA or gDNA that made up the material.

Under the authors' procedure: Nucleated cell number was recorded as an estimate derived from reference gene primer amplification. Profiling relied on immunoSEQ multiplex PCR, and the TCRdb table lists in-frame clones only, not all of them. The V and J calls and clone size were taken over from that table, and D and trimming were inferred from the DNA. Of 95,000 to 110,000 clones listed, 75% to 95% were seen once; the top ten hold approximately 5.6%. Germline V gene data show CDR1 as MDHEN and CDR2 as SYDVKM. Deletions cut 7 bases from V and 1 base from J, with 8 bases between. The CDR3 covers 12 residues. To note about this clone: Other DNA sequences in the same sample also yield this CDR3.

This sequence was found in a human donor in a cohort sampled during active COVID-19. Sequenced sample: peripheral blood. The rearrangement uses TRBV28 and TRBJ2-7; unclear D gene. The CDR3 region has the DNA TGTGCCAGCACCCCTTCGTCCTACGAGCAGTACTTC. Residues: CASTPSSYEQYF.